The 6 T cell receptor beta chains in this list originate from one sample, sequenced in a study of graft-versus-host responses after intestinal transplantation. Method: immunoSEQ multiplex PCR; TCRdb's copy keeps in-frame clones and lacks some. This table holds under 2,500 clones, roughly 93% found once. The sample here was PBMCs, taken around 20 days after intestinal transplant. These receptors all come from a human patient who received an intestinal transplant, so some T cells may come from the graft donor.

This chain links TRBV29-1 with TRBJ2-5; tentative D call: TRBD1 (7 bases). V was shortened by 4 bases and J by 5 bases, with 11 bases between the two germline ends. This CDR3 has 12 residues. Per the germline V gene, CDR1 is SQVTM and CDR2 is ANQGSEA. The chain's CDR3 is CSVAGGPETQYF. The CDR3 DNA is TGCAGCGTTGCAGGGGGGCCGGAGACCCAGTACTTC.

The chain employs TRBV9 and TRBJ1-1; D gene unclear. Looked up from germline, CDR1 is SGDLS and CDR2 is YYNGEE. The ends were cut back, 0 bases at V and 0 bases at J, with 9 bases in the middle. The CDR3 extends over 15 amino acids. CDR3 in DNA: TGTGCCAGCAGCGTAGTGAACAGCTTGAACACTGAAGCTTTCTTT. Its translation is CASSVVNSLNTEAFF.

The CDR3: CSARDRGRAFF. The CDR3 DNA is TGCAGTGCTAGGGACAGGGGGCGAGCTTTCTTT. The V and J genes are TRBV20-1 and TRBJ1-1, with 11 bases fitting TRBD1. The CDR3 covers 11 residues. Germline assignment: CDR1 DFQATT and CDR2 SNEGSKA (reference sequence). The trim removed 3 bases at V and 10 bases at J, leaving 1 base unmatched.

V and J are TRBV5-6 and TRBJ1-5, with D maybe TRBD1 (5 bases). The CDR3 is 15 residues long. The germline V gene encodes CDR1 SGHDT and CDR2 YYEEEE. The V gene lost 0 bases and the J gene lost 6 bases, with 13 bases spanning the gap. The CDR3 is CASSLAGGRSQPQHF. CDR3 bases: TGTGCCAGCAGCTTGGCCGGGGGGAGGAGTCAGCCCCAGCATTTT.

The chain employs TRBV28 and TRBJ1-5; 8 positions agree with TRBD1. There are 15 residues in the CDR3. The V and J ends lost 3 bases and 8 bases, in that order; junction bases with no gene match: 9. The germline V gene has CDR1 MDHEN and CDR2 SYDVKM. CDR3 region: CASSFLTGAGEPQHF. In DNA form, the CDR3 reads TGTGCCAGCAGTTTCCTGACAGGGGCAGGGGAGCCCCAGCATTTT. Complete variable domain (other parts from reference TRBV28 and TRBJ1-5): DVKVTQSSRYLVKRTGEKVFLECVQDMDHENMFWYRQDPGLGLRLIYFSYDVKMKEKGDIPEGYSVSREKKERFSLILESASTNQTSMYLCASSFLTGAGEPQHFGDGTRLSIL.

This chain joins TRBV4-1 and TRBJ1-2; TRBD1 matches 8 bases. CDR3 length equals 15 residues. Trimming at V came to 6 bases and at J to 4 bases, leaving 10 bases not matched to a gene. Per the germline V gene, CDR1 is MGHRA and CDR2 is YSYEKL. The CDR3 protein is CASSQTGGGLYGYTF. CDR3 nucleotides: TGCGCCAGCAGTCAAACAGGGGGTGGGCTCTATGGCTACACCTTC.